The 31 T cell receptor beta chains given below trace back to one sample, sequenced in a study of T cell repertoires in cytomegalovirus infection. Each CDR3 protein is one row after TCRdb ran MiXCR on the reads. The table shows 450,000 to 550,000 distinct CDR3 sequences, with approximately 15% occurring only once. Material: CD8+ T cells from PBMCs. All receptors come from a human donor in good health (CMV status not recorded). Some clones in this sample may be carry-over from other donors' samples.

This clonotype was recorded at least ten times. This chain joins TRBV19 and TRBJ2-2; TRBD2 matches 10 bases. Germline loops: CDR1 LNHDA, CDR2 SQIVND (reference sequence). The CDR3 has 16 amino acids. After removal of 6 bases from V and 4 bases from J, the junction contained 8 bases not matched to a gene. CDR3 in DNA: TGTGCCAGTAGAACCTTCCTAGCGGGAGTCACCGGGGAGCTGTTTTTT. Protein product: CASRTFLAGVTGELFF.

This clonotype occurred many times. The V call is TRBV27, the J call TRBJ1-1; TRBD1 agrees at 7 bases. Per germline, CDR1 MNHEY and CDR2 SMNVEV (reference sequence). This CDR3 has 14 amino acids. J gave up 2 bases and V 6 bases, and 6 bases lay outside the gene matches. In DNA form, the CDR3 reads TGTGCCAGCAGGACTACAGGGGTCAACACTGAAGCTTTCTTT. This gives the protein CASRTTGVNTEAFF.

This sequence joins TRBV12-3 or TRBV12-4 and TRBJ2-1; D is unclear. The V end was cut by 4 bases, the J end by 6 bases, with 13 bases between. This CDR3 has 14 residues. CDR3 region: CASSWVGVTNEQFF. As DNA, the CDR3 is TGTGCCAGCAGTTGGGTGGGCGTAACCAATGAGCAGTTCTTC.

This chain uses TRBV4-2 with TRBJ2-1; possible D gene TRBD2, 7 bases. Germline values: CDR1 LGHNA, CDR2 YNFKEQ. The CDR3 runs 16 residues. Trimming pared 0 bases from V and 2 bases from J, leaving 11 bases between. CDR3 loop: CASSQDLGGPYNEQFF. CDR3 in DNA: TGTGCCAGCAGCCAAGATCTGGGGGGGCCCTACAATGAGCAGTTCTTC.

A word on this clonotype: It is likely a read error, because the conserved phenylalanine at the end of the CDR3 is missing. The V gene is TRBV12-3 or TRBV12-4, the J gene TRBJ2-4; no clear D gene. The length of the CDR3 is 18 residues. DNA of the CDR3: TGTGCAAGCAGTTTTAGTACTGAACGAAACTTGGCCAAAAACATTCAGTACTTA. Translation gives CASSFSTERNLAKNIQYL.

This clonotype was recorded a few times. This CDR3 is CASSLSRGLAGETQYF. Written as DNA, the CDR3 is TGTGCCAGCAGTTTATCCCGGGGTCTAGCCGGAGAGACCCAGTACTTC. V usage is TRBV27 and J usage is TRBJ2-5; D possibly corresponds to TRBD2 (5 bases). Germline V CDR1 and CDR2: MNHEY, SMNVEV (reference sequence). Trimming took 0 bases from V and 4 from J, leaving 15 bases between them. This CDR3 has 16 residues.

Points on this clonotype: This clone may be a read error of a much larger clone one base away. V is TRBV7-6 and J is TRBJ2-5, with a possible D match to TRBD2 (6 bases). Germline V gives CDR1 SGHVS, CDR2 FNYEAQ. CDR3 length: 13 amino acids. CDR3 residues: CAGSLGGSETQYF. For the CDR3, the DNA is TGTGCCGGCAGCTTAGGAGGGAGTGAGACCCAGTACTTC.

The chain uses TRBV5-6 and TRBJ1-1; D might be TRBD1 (6 bases). The germline V gene has CDR1 SGHDT and CDR2 YYEEEE. The CDR3 has 13 amino acids. Between the trimmed V and J ends, which lost 0 bases and 8 bases, there was a span of 11 bases. CDR3 region: CASSLGGGREAFF. CDR3 DNA sequence: TGTGCCAGCAGCTTGGGGGGGGGGCGAGAAGCTTTCTTT.

This clonotype appeared many times. V usage is TRBV7-9 and J usage is TRBJ2-2; unclear D gene. In germline, CDR1 is SEHNR, CDR2 FQNEAQ (reference sequence). The CDR3 covers 13 residues. V gave up 2 bases and J gave up 7 bases, with 8 bases separating them. In DNA, the CDR3 is TGTGCCAGCAGCTTAATTCTGGGCGGGGAGCTGTTTTTT. Its protein product is CASSLILGGELFF.

This clonotype was seen many times. The V call is TRBV7-2, the J call TRBJ2-3; D call uncertain. Looked up from germline, CDR1 is SGHTA and CDR2 is FQGNSA. This CDR3 comprises 11 residues. V dropped 5 bases and J dropped 10 bases, with 10 bases sitting between them. The CDR3 DNA sequence: TGTGCCAGCAGCCGATTAAGTGCGCAGTATTTT. The encoded protein is CASSRLSAQYF.

V usage is TRBV15 and J usage is TRBJ2-2; 7 bases map to TRBD2. The CDR3 runs to 17 residues. The germline V gene has CDR1 LNHNV and CDR2 YYDKDF (reference sequence). V gave up 1 base and J gave up 0 bases; unmatched junction bases: 5. The CDR3 region is CATSRGSGRPNTGELFF. CDR3 DNA sequence: TGTGCCACCAGCAGAGGTAGCGGGCGTCCGAACACCGGGGAGCTGTTTTTT.

This clonotype appeared many times. The J gene is TRBJ1-2, the V gene TRBV7-3; D remains ambiguous. The germline V gene encodes CDR1 SGHTA and CDR2 FQGTGA. CDR3 length: 15 residues. The germline V and J ends were trimmed by 5 bases and 3 bases, with 16 bases remaining between them. The CDR3: CASSPSASPYYGYTF. The CDR3 region has the DNA TGTGCCAGCAGCCCTTCAGCTTCCCCATACTATGGCTACACCTTC.

In regard to this clonotype: A read error is possible here, since a much larger clone lies one base away. The chain uses TRBV7-9 and TRBJ2-3; 10 bases fit TRBD1. Unmatched junction bases numbered 19, after V lost 8 bases and J lost 2 bases. In germline, CDR1 is SEHNR, CDR2 FQNEAQ (reference sequence). This CDR3 is 19 amino acids long. The CDR3 loop is CASGSPAPGDRGSTDTQYF. The CDR3 DNA sequence: TGTGCCAGCGGATCCCCCGCCCCCGGGGACAGGGGTTCCACAGATACGCAGTATTTT.

This rearrangement joins TRBV28 to TRBJ2-2, with 9 bases that match TRBD2. Germline lookup yields CDR1 MDHEN and CDR2 SYDVKM. This CDR3 spans 17 amino acids. V was clipped by 2 bases and J by 4 bases; unmatched bases: 8. CDR3 protein: CASSLDGLARATGELFF. CDR3 DNA: TGTGCCAGCAGTTTAGACGGACTAGCGAGAGCCACCGGGGAGCTGTTTTTT.

At least ten counts were recorded for this clonotype. The chain combines TRBV4-2 with TRBJ1-1; the D gene is possibly TRBD1 (5 bases). CDR3 length equals 12 residues. With 4 bases removed from V and 7 bases from J, the gap between germline ends came to 10 bases. Germline lookup yields CDR1 LGHNA and CDR2 YNFKEQ. CDR3 loop: CASSPSGGEAFF. The CDR3 DNA is TGTGCCAGCAGCCCCTCTGGGGGTGAAGCTTTCTTT.

At least ten counts were recorded for this clonotype. CDR3 sequence: CASSFHPNYGYTF. Here the CDR3 DNA reads TGTGCCAGCAGTTTCCATCCTAACTATGGCTACACCTTC. The chain couples TRBV27 to TRBJ1-2; D not resolved. V dropped 3 bases and J dropped 0 bases, with 5 bases sitting between them. CDR3 length equals 13 residues. The germline gives CDR1 MNHEY, CDR2 SMNVEV (reference sequence).

This clonotype was counted many times. This rearrangement joins TRBV6-2 or TRBV6-3 to TRBJ2-5, with 8 bases that match TRBD2. The CDR3 is 15 residues long. Trimming removed 5 bases from V and 4 bases from J; junction bases left unmatched: 9. The germline CDR1 and CDR2 sequences are MNHEY and SVGEGT. As DNA, the CDR3 is TGTGCCAGCAGTACCCTAGCGGGTGATCTAGAGACCCAGTACTTC. It specifies CASSTLAGDLETQYF.

The genes are TRBV3-1 and TRBJ2-7; 8 bases line up with TRBD2. The CDR3 runs to 14 residues. CDR1 and CDR2 from the germline V gene are LGHDT and YNNKEL (reference sequence). Unmatched junction bases numbered 8, after V lost 6 bases and J lost 4 bases. The DNA of the CDR3 is TGTGCCAGCAGTCCAGAGACTAGCGTGTACGAGCAGTACTTC. This encodes CASSPETSVYEQYF.

The chain has TRBV20-1 and TRBJ2-5; 14 bases match TRBD2. This CDR3 has 16 residues. The junction had 10 bases not matched to a gene; V was cut back by 5 bases and J by 5 bases. CDR1 is DFQATT and CDR2 is SNEGSKA in the germline V gene (reference sequence). The CDR3 reads CSAARLAGGPEETQYF. Here the CDR3 DNA reads TGCAGTGCTGCCCGACTAGCGGGAGGGCCAGAGGAGACCCAGTACTTC.

V usage is TRBV9 and J usage is TRBJ2-3; D is perhaps TRBD2 (6 bases). CDR3 size: 15 residues. V lost 7 bases, J lost 6 bases, and 21 bases lay in between. Germline CDR1 reads SGDLS; CDR2 reads YYNGEE. CDR3 bases: TGTGCCAGCGCCTCTCGGGGGACGGGGATGGATACGCAGTATTTT. Its protein is CASASRGTGMDTQYF.

This clonotype was seen more than once but under ten times. The gene calls are TRBV27 and TRBJ2-7, with TRBD1 matching 7 bases. The V and J ends lost 8 bases and 2 bases, in that order; junction bases with no gene match: 9. Germline CDR1 and CDR2: MNHEY and SMNVEV (reference sequence). The CDR3 is 14 amino acids. In DNA form, the CDR3 reads TGTGCCAGCCGGAGACAGGGAGTAGCCTACGAGCAGTACTTC. Amino acid sequence: CASRRQGVAYEQYF.

J is TRBJ2-2 and V is TRBV7-9; 14 bases are a match to TRBD2. V shed 5 bases, J shed 5 bases, and the junction held 4 bases outside the gene matches. The CDR3 length is 16 residues. The germline V gene has CDR1 SEHNR and CDR2 FQNEAQ (reference sequence). CDR3 coding DNA: TGTGCCAGCAGCACCGGGACTAGCGGGAGAACCGGGGAGCTGTTTTTT. It specifies CASSTGTSGRTGELFF.

Of note for this clonotype: A much larger clone differs by one base, so this may be a read error. V and J are TRBV7-6 and TRBJ1-1; D is undetermined. Germline V lookup: CDR1 SGHVS, CDR2 FNYEAQ. The V end was cut by 5 bases, the J end by 13 bases, with 14 bases between. The CDR3 is made up of 11 amino acids. CDR3 protein: CASSPDMGDFF. Written as DNA, the CDR3 is TGTGCCAGCAGCCCCGACATGGGTGATTTCTTT. Filled out from reference TRBV7-6 and TRBJ1-1, the complete variable domain reads GAGVSQSPRYKVTKRGQDVALRCDPISGHVSLYWYRQALGQGPEFLTYFNYEAQQDKSGLPNDRFSAERPEGSISTLTIQRTEQRDSAMYRCASSPDMGDFFGQGTRLTVV.

This clonotype showed up many times. The V and J genes are TRBV7-9 and TRBJ2-1; D may be TRBD1 or TRBD2 (6 bases each). Germline CDR1 is SEHNR and CDR2 is FQNEAQ (reference sequence). CDR3 length: 18 residues. Trimming took off 1 base at V and 0 bases at J, with 16 bases between the two ends. The CDR3 is CASSLVGGQASSYNEQFF. CDR3 sequence (DNA): TGTGCCAGCAGCTTAGTGGGGGGCCAGGCGAGCTCCTACAATGAGCAGTTCTTC.

At least ten counts were recorded for this clonotype. The rearrangement uses TRBV12-3 or TRBV12-4 and TRBJ2-2; possible D gene TRBD2, 7 bases. The germline V and J ends were trimmed by 5 bases and 3 bases, with 16 bases remaining between them. This CDR3 contains 16 residues. The CDR3 is CASSPSEGGYTGELFF. The DNA of the CDR3 is TGTGCCAGCAGTCCCTCGGAGGGGGGGTACACCGGGGAGCTGTTTTTT.

The rearrangement uses TRBV9 and TRBJ2-2, with D perhaps TRBD2 (7 bases). CDR3 length equals 15 residues. The germline gives CDR1 SGDLS, CDR2 YYNGEE. The V gene lost 5 bases and the J gene lost 0 bases, with 11 bases spanning the gap. Written as DNA, the CDR3 is TGTGCCAGCAGGGGGGGGCACCCGAACACCGGGGAGCTGTTTTTT. Translating it yields CASRGGHPNTGELFF.

The chain couples TRBV12-3 or TRBV12-4 to TRBJ2-7; the D gene is possibly TRBD2 (5 bases). The CDR3 has 15 residues. V gave up 6 bases and J gave up 3 bases, with 18 bases separating them. This CDR3 is CASSQSGLVFYEQYF. In DNA, the CDR3 is TGTGCCAGCAGCCAAAGCGGTTTGGTTTTCTACGAGCAGTACTTC.

In this sample, this clonotype turned up many times. Written as DNA, the CDR3 is TGTGCCAGCAGCTTAGTTCTAACTTACAATGAGCAGTTCTTC. Translating it yields CASSLVLTYNEQFF. V is TRBV7-9 and J is TRBJ2-1; D not resolved. Deletions cut 1 base from V and 4 bases from J, with 8 bases between. The CDR3 consists of 14 residues. The germline V gene has CDR1 SEHNR and CDR2 FQNEAQ (reference sequence).

V is TRBV15 and J is TRBJ1-2; maybe TRBD1 (5 bases). The length of the CDR3 is 16 residues. Germline lookup yields CDR1 LNHNV and CDR2 YYDKDF (reference sequence). V was shortened by 1 base and J by 8 bases, with 20 bases between the two germline ends. DNA for the CDR3: TGTGCCACCAGCAGAGGGCCGCCGGGGGGGAAGGACGGCTACACCTTC. This gives the protein CATSRGPPGGKDGYTF. Full variable domain (remainder filled in from reference TRBV15 and TRBJ1-2): DAMVIQNPRYQVTQFGKPVTLSCSQTLNHNVMYWYQQKSSQAPKLLFHYYDKDFNNEADTPDNFQSRRPNTSFCFLDIRSPGLGDTAMYLCATSRGPPGGKDGYTFGSGTRLTVV.

Remarks on this clonotype: At one of its ends the junction is not consistent with the germline gene, which may arise from a read error. The rearrangement joins TRBV10-3 to TRBJ2-3; 7 bases align to TRBD2. Germline V gene data show CDR1 as ENHRY and CDR2 as SYGVKD. This CDR3 region has 13 residues. CDR3 nucleotide sequence: TGTGCCATCACTGGGACTACCACACATACGCAGTATTTT. Its protein is CAITGTTTHTQYF.

The rearrangement joins TRBV10-3 to TRBJ2-1; 15 bases match TRBD2. This CDR3 has 21 amino acids. Germline CDR1 reads ENHRY; CDR2 reads SYGVKD. With V trimmed by 5 bases and J by 7 bases, 21 bases remained unmatched. The CDR3 region has the DNA TGTGCCATCAGTCAAGATCGGGGACTAGCGGGAGGACTCGCCAAGTATAATGAGCAGTTCTTC. It codes for CAISQDRGLAGGLAKYNEQFF.